This TCR beta chain stems from a study of OX40 agonist ivuxolimab in advanced cancers. Study-wide context: Patients got intravenous ivuxolimab at 0.01 to 10 mg/kg every 2 weeks. From roughly 23 to 90 years was the age range, with a mean of roughly 59 years, and 65% to 90% were male.

TCRdb's table, derived via immunoSEQ multiplex PCR, lists solely in-frame clones and lacks some. The table has approximately 92,000 clones, approximately 94% seen once. CDR1 is WSHSY, CDR2 SAAADI, per germline. V gave up 8 bases and J gave up 5 bases, with 15 bases separating them. CDR3 length: 13 residues. Findings and caveats of the study: At 0.1 to 3.0 mg/kg and by week 6, CD4+ and CD8+ T cells in the blood had expanded clonally. Partial responders receiving 0.1-3.0 mg/kg showed among the lowest clonal expansion.

Regarding this clone: Its antigen is unidentified.

The chain couples TRBV10-2 to TRBJ1-1, with a possible D match to TRBD1 (5 bases). The origin of this receptor is an adult with an advanced solid tumor such as melanoma, head and neck, liver or kidney cancer. Sequencing used CD4+ or CD8+ T cells sorted from blood, obtained in a trial of the OX40 agonist ivuxolimab. CDR3 residues: CASLRGQGTEAFF. The CDR3 coding sequence is TGCGCCAGCCTTAGGGGCCAGGGAACTGAAGCTTTCTTT.